The 13 T cell receptor beta chains below come from one sample, sequenced in a study of cytomegalovirus exposure and HLA in healthy donors. This PCR relied on a set of 60 Vbeta primers and 13 Jbeta primers. Measured with immunoSEQ multiplex PCR; TCRdb has only the in-frame clones, and not every one. The table includes approximately 150,000 clones, 73% detected once. Sequencing was done on a sample of PBMCs. The receptors here all came from a woman under 30 in good health and CMV-seropositive.

V gene TRBV4-3 combines with J gene TRBJ1-2; no definite D call. CDR1 LGHNA and CDR2 YSLEER come from the germline V gene. V was clipped by 0 bases and J by 0 bases, with 8 bases between them. This CDR3 is built from 15 residues. The CDR3 reads CASSQDRMANYGYTF. DNA for the CDR3: TGCGCCAGCAGCCAAGACAGGATGGCTAACTATGGCTACACCTTC.

CDR3 in DNA: TGTGCCAGCAGCTTGGACATCAATGAAAAACTGTTTTTT. It is translated as CASSLDINEKLFF. The chain is built from TRBV5-4 and TRBJ1-4; D is ambiguous. The CDR3 length is 13 residues. The germline V gene encodes CDR1 SGHNT and CDR2 YYREEE (reference sequence). Trimming pared 0 bases from V and 5 bases from J, leaving 5 bases between.

The chain joins TRBV10-3 to TRBJ2-5, with 8 positions matching TRBD1. CDR3 size: 16 residues. The V and J ends lost 2 bases and 0 bases, in that order; junction bases with no gene match: 5. Germline V gene sequence: CDR1 ENHRY, CDR2 SYGVKD. Here the CDR3 reads CAISERTGTYQETQYF. In nucleotides, the CDR3 is TGTGCCATCAGTGAGCGGACAGGGACCTACCAAGAGACCCAGTACTTC.

Written as DNA, the CDR3 is TGTGCCAGCAGCTTACTGATAACAGATACGCAGTATTTT. Translation gives CASSLLITDTQYF. The J gene is TRBJ2-3, the V gene TRBV5-5; no clear D gene. This CDR3 is 13 amino acids long. Germline V gene lookup returns CDR1 SGHKS and CDR2 YYEKEE (reference sequence). V lost 2 bases to trimming and J lost 3 bases, with 7 bases between them.

This chain connects TRBV12-5 to TRBJ1-2, with TRBD1 identical over 7 bases. Germline V gene lookup returns CDR1 LGHNT and CDR2 FRNRAP. V trimming: 5 bases; J trimming: 2 bases; junction bases outside the gene matches: 17. The CDR3 has 18 amino acids. The CDR3 loop reads CASGQNPRDSSLNYGYTF. The CDR3 DNA reads TGTGCTAGTGGTCAAAATCCACGGGACAGCTCCCTAAACTATGGCTACACCTTC.

This chain connects TRBV5-1 to TRBJ2-1, with TRBD2 matching over 9 bases. The CDR3 is made up of 17 amino acids. CDR1 is SGHRS and CDR2 is YFSETQ in the germline V gene. V shed 0 bases and J 1 base; nucleotides not matched to a gene: 5. Here the CDR3 reads CASSLVRGGASYNEQFF. In DNA form, the CDR3 reads TGCGCCAGCAGCTTGGTACGCGGGGGGGCTTCCTACAATGAGCAGTTCTTC.

This chain uses TRBV13 with TRBJ2-1, with TRBD1 as a possible D gene (5 bases). Germline CDR1 and CDR2: PRHDT and FYEKMQ (reference sequence). V shed 6 bases and J shed 10 bases, with 22 bases lying between them. This CDR3 is 15 amino acids long. CDR3 bases: TGTGCCAGCAGGGGTACAGACCAGGGCATCTTCGAGCAGTTCTTC. This sequence encodes CASRGTDQGIFEQFF.

A remark on this clone: Compared with germline, one end of the junction differs, possibly owing to a read error. The chain uses TRBV7-9 and TRBJ2-2, with a weak D call TRBD1 (5 bases). Germline V CDR1 and CDR2: SEHNR, FQNEAQ (reference sequence). The CDR3 totals 14 residues. CDR3: CSSSLIRDTGELFF. For the CDR3, the DNA is TGTTCCAGCAGCCTCATCAGGGACACCGGGGAGCTGTTTTTT.

CDR3: CALRDRGRGYTF. The CDR3 coding sequence is TGTGCGCTCCGGGACAGGGGGCGTGGCTACACCTTC. The chain has TRBV10-3 and TRBJ1-2; 12 nucleotides align to TRBD1. CDR3 length: 12 residues. Germline V gene lookup returns CDR1 ENHRY and CDR2 SYGVKD.

The chain combines TRBV19 with TRBJ1-4, with D maybe TRBD1 (6 bases). Trimming took 6 bases from V and 8 from J, leaving 16 bases between them. Germline V gene lookup returns CDR1 LNHDA and CDR2 SQIVND (reference sequence). The CDR3 contains 14 residues. The CDR3 region is CASSQNRAREKLFF. The CDR3 nucleotides are TGTGCCAGTAGCCAAAACAGGGCCCGGGAAAAACTGTTTTTT.

This rearrangement joins TRBV5-1 to TRBJ2-5, with D possibly matching TRBD1 (5 bases). V lost 1 base, J lost 5 bases, and 30 bases lay in between. Germline assignment: CDR1 SGHRS and CDR2 YFSETQ. This CDR3 has 20 residues. The CDR3 is CASSLLPAETAGAAGETQYF. DNA of the CDR3: TGCGCCAGCAGCTTGTTACCGGCGGAGACTGCTGGGGCGGCTGGGGAGACCCAGTACTTC.

The CDR3: CASSLLGTDLYGYTF. In DNA, the CDR3 is TGCGCCAGCAGCTTGTTGGGGACAGACCTTTATGGCTACACCTTC. The chain has TRBV5-1 and TRBJ1-2; 7 positions match TRBD1. Germline V lookup: CDR1 SGHRS, CDR2 YFSETQ. V lost 1 base, J lost 5 bases, and 8 bases stayed unmatched. CDR3 length equals 15 residues.

The rearrangement links TRBV11-2 to TRBJ1-5; no clear D. This CDR3 has 13 residues. Trimming cost V 5 bases and J 2 bases, with 7 bases left between them. Germline values: CDR1 SGHAT, CDR2 FQNNGV. The CDR3 DNA follows: TGTGCCAGCAGCGGGGAGGGCAATCAGCCCCAGCATTTT. Translating it yields CASSGEGNQPQHF.